This T cell receptor (beta chain) was found in a study of shared clonotypes between healthy human individuals. Deep was the level at which the assay was run. The sequenced material, unsorted PBMC DNA, was run on ten immunoSEQ deep assay plates. Authors' processing steps: With immunoSEQ giving junction-only sequences and no quality scores, filtering differed. The repertoire was sequenced with immunoSEQ multiplex PCR; TCRdb's copy has only in-frame clones and lacks some. V and J calls and clone size are those listed in that table; D and trimming were worked out from the DNA. The sample contains 450,000 to 500,000 clones, approximately 82% of which appear only once. Trimming removed 7 bases from V and 0 bases from J, with 13 bases in between. Germline V lookup: CDR1 LNHDA, CDR2 SQIVND (reference sequence). This CDR3 comprises 15 residues. Those who donated, Caucasian adults without exception, all lived in Nashville, Tennessee.

Specimen: PBMCs. This receptor was identified in a woman in her thirties or forties in good health. Some clones in this sample may be carry-over from other donors' samples. The V gene is TRBV19, the J gene TRBJ2-1, with D tentatively TRBD2 (6 bases). In DNA, the CDR3 is TGTGCCAGTACAGAGCGGGTGAACTCCTACAATGAGCAGTTCTTC. It is translated as CASTERVNSYNEQFF.